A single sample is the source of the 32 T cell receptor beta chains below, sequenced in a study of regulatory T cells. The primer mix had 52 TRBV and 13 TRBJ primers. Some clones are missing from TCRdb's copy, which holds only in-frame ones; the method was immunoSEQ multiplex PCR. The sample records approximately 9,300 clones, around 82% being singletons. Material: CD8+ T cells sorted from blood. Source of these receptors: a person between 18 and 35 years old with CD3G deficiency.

CDR3: CASSPSGHTDTQYF. DNA of the CDR3: TGTGCCAGCAGCCCTTCGGGGCACACAGATACGCAGTATTTT. The chain employs TRBV7-9 and TRBJ2-3; possibly TRBD1 or TRBD2 for D (5 bases each). Germline V CDR1 and CDR2: SEHNR, FQNEAQ (reference sequence). The V end was cut by 5 bases, the J end by 2 bases, with 11 bases between. This CDR3 spans 14 amino acids.

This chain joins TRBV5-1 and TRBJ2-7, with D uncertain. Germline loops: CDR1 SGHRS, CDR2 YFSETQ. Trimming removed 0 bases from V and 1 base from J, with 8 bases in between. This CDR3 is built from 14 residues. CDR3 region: CASSLGDISYEQYF. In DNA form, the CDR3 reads TGCGCCAGCAGCTTGGGAGACATATCCTACGAGCAGTACTTC. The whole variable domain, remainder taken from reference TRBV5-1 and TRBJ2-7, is KAGVTQTPRYLIKTRGQQVTLSCSPISGHRSVSWYQQTPGQGLQFLFEYFSETQRNKGNFPGRFSGRQFSNSRSEMNVSTLELGDSALYLCASSLGDISYEQYFGPGTRLTVT.

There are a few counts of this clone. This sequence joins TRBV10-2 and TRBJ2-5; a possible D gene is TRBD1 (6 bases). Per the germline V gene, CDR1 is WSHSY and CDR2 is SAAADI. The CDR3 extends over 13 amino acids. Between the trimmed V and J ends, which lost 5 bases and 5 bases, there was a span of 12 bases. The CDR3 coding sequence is TGCGCCAGCAGTAGGCTAGGGGGTGAGACCCAGTACTTC. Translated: CASSRLGGETQYF.

CDR3 in amino acids: CASSWEPRGGYTF. The CDR3, as DNA: TGTGCCAGCAGCTGGGAGCCCAGAGGCGGCTACACCTTC. The V gene is TRBV5-4, the J gene TRBJ1-2; D gene ambiguous. Germline V gives CDR1 SGHNT, CDR2 YYREEE (reference sequence). The CDR3 is 13 residues long. V was shortened by 3 bases and J by 8 bases, with 14 bases between the two germline ends.

The CDR3 coding sequence is TGTGCCAGCAGCTTAAGTGTTCGGGGGCACGAGACCCAGTACTTC. This codes for CASSLSVRGHETQYF. This sequence joins TRBV7-9 and TRBJ2-5; the D gene could be TRBD1 or TRBD2 (6 bases each). Germline CDR1 SEHNR, CDR2 FQNEAQ (reference sequence). CDR3 length: 15 amino acids. V was pared by 2 bases and J by 5 bases, with 15 bases between.

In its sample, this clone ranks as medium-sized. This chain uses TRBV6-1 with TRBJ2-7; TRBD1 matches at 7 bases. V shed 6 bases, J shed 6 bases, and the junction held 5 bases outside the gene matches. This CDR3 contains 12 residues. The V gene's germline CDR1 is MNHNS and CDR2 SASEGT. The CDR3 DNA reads TGTGCCAGCAGCGACAGGGTTGGCGAGCAGTACTTC. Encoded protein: CASSDRVGEQYF.

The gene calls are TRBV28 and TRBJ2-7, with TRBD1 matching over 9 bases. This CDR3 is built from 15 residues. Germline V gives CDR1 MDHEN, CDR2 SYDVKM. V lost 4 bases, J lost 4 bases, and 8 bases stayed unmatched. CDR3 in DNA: TGTGCCAGCAGTTCACCCGACAGGGGGTGGTACGAGCAGTACTTC. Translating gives CASSSPDRGWYEQYF.

The CDR3 sequence is CASSLAPETGREKLFF. CDR3 nucleotides: TGTGCCAGCAGCTTAGCGCCAGAGACAGGGAGGGAAAAACTGTTTTTT. The rearrangement joins TRBV7-8 to TRBJ1-4; 7 bases match TRBD1. Trimming took 0 bases from V and 8 from J; bases not matched to a gene: 9. The CDR3 has 16 amino acids. In germline, CDR1 is SGHVS, CDR2 FQNEAQ.

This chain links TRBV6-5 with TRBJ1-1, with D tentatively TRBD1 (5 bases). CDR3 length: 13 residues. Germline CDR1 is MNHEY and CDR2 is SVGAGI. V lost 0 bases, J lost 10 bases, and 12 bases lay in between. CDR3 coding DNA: TGTGCCAGCAGTTACTCCTACCTGGGGCGAGCTTTCTTT. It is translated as CASSYSYLGRAFF.

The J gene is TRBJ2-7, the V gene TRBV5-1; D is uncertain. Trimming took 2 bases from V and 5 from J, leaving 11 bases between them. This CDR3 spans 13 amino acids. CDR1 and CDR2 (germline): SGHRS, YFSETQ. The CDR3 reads CASSFNGLNEQYF. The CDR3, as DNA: TGCGCCAGCAGCTTCAATGGTCTCAACGAGCAGTACTTC. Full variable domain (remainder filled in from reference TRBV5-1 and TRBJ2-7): KAGVTQTPRYLIKTRGQQVTLSCSPISGHRSVSWYQQTPGQGLQFLFEYFSETQRNKGNFPGRFSGRQFSNSRSEMNVSTLELGDSALYLCASSFNGLNEQYFGPGTRLTVT.

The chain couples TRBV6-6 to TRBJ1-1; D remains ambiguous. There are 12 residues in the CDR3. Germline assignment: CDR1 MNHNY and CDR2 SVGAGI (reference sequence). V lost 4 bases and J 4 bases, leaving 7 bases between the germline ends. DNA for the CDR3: TGTGCCAGCAGTTCGAGTGGCACTGAAGCTTTCTTT. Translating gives CASSSSGTEAFF.

CDR3 sequence reads: CASSRGGGRYGYTF. As DNA, the CDR3 is TGTGCCAGTAGTCGCGGAGGGGGTCGCTATGGCTACACCTTC. The chain carries TRBV19 and TRBJ1-2; TRBD1 might be the D (6 bases). CDR3 length equals 14 residues. The V gene lost 5 bases and the J gene lost 4 bases, with 14 bases spanning the gap. Germline V gene data show CDR1 as LNHDA and CDR2 as SQIVND (reference sequence).

This CDR3 is CASSITGLNTEAFF. DNA of the CDR3: TGTGCCAGCAGCATAACGGGTCTGAACACTGAAGCTTTCTTT. The chain recombines TRBV28 with TRBJ1-1, with D uncertain. Per germline, CDR1 MDHEN and CDR2 SYDVKM. Trimming removed 6 bases at V and 0 bases at J, with 11 bases between. The CDR3 has 14 amino acids. The full variable domain, in which reference TRBV28 and TRBJ1-1 provide the parts outside the CDR3, is DVKVTQSSRYLVKRTGEKVFLECVQDMDHENMFWYRQDPGLGLRLIYFSYDVKMKEKGDIPEGYSVSREKKERFSLILESASTNQTSMYLCASSITGLNTEAFFGQGTRLTVV.

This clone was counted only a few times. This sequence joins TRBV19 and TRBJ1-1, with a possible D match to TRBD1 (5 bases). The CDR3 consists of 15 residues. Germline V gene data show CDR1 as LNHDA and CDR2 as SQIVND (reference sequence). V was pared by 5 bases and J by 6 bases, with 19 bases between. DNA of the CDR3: TGTGCCAGTAGTTTTTCGCCCCGGGGGAGACCTGAAGCTTTCTTT. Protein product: CASSFSPRGRPEAFF.

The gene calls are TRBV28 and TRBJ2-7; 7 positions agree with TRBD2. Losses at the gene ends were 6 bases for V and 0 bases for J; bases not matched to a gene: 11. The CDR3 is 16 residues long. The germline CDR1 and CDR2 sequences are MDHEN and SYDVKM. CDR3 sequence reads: CASSHHLAGSSYEQYF. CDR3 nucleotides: TGTGCCAGCAGCCACCACTTAGCGGGTAGCTCCTACGAGCAGTACTTC.

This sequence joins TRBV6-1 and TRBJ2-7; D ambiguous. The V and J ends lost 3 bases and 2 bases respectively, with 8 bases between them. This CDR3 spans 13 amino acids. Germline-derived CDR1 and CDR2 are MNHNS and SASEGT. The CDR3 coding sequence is TGTGCCAGCAGTGAGGGCAGGACCTACGAGCAGTACTTC. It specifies CASSEGRTYEQYF.

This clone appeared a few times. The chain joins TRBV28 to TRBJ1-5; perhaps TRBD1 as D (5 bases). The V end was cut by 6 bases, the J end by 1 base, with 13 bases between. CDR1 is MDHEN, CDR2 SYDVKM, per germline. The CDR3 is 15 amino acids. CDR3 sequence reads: CASSAGRASNQPQHF. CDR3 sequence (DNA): TGTGCCAGCAGCGCAGGGAGGGCGAGCAATCAGCCCCAGCATTTT.

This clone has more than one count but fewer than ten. CDR3 protein: CASSGIGGTDTQYF. In DNA form, the CDR3 reads TGTGCCAGCAGCGGGATAGGGGGCACAGATACGCAGTATTTT. The chain recombines TRBV6-1 with TRBJ2-3; D may be TRBD1 or TRBD2 (5 bases each). Germline V CDR1 and CDR2: MNHNS, SASEGT. Trimming stripped 6 bases from V and 1 base from J, with 11 bases between. The CDR3 consists of 14 residues.

The CDR3 is CASSRNNQGREQFF. The CDR3 nucleotides are TGTGCCAGCAGCCGCAACAACCAAGGCAGGGAGCAGTTCTTC. The rearrangement joins TRBV7-9 to TRBJ2-1, with no clear D. Germline lookup yields CDR1 SEHNR and CDR2 FQNEAQ (reference sequence). V was shortened by 5 bases and J by 10 bases, with 18 bases between the two germline ends. This CDR3 region has 14 residues.

CDR3 residues: CASSRGLAGARGDTQYF. The DNA for the CDR3 is TGTGCCAGCAGCCGGGGGCTTGCGGGGGCGCGGGGGGATACGCAGTATTTT. This chain links TRBV7-9 with TRBJ2-3, with D tentatively TRBD2 (7 bases). Looked up from germline, CDR1 is SEHNR and CDR2 is FQNEAQ (reference sequence). V lost 5 bases and J lost 6, with 24 bases in between. The CDR3 extends over 17 amino acids.

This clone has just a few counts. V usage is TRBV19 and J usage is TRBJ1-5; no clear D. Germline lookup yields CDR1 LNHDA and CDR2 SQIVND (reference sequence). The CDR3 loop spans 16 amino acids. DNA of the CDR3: TGTGCGCCGGGTGGGCGCGGAGGCCATAGCAATCAGCCCCAGCATTTT. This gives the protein CAPGGRGGHSNQPQHF.

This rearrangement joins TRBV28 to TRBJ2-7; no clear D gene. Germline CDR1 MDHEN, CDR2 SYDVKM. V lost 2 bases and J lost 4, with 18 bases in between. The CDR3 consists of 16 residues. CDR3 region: CASSLGVADGSYEQYF. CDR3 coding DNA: TGTGCCAGCAGTTTAGGAGTCGCGGACGGAAGTTACGAGCAGTACTTC.

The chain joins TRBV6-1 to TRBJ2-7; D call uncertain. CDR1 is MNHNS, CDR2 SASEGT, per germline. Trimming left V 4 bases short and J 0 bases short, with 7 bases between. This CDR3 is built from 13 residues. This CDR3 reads CASSAFLSYEQYF. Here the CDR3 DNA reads TGTGCCAGCAGTGCTTTCCTCTCCTACGAGCAGTACTTC.

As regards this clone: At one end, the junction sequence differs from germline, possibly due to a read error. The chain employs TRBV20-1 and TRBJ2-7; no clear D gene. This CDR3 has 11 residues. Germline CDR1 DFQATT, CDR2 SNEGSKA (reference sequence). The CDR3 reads CRAEETDRIVF. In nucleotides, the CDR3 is TGCAGGGCAGAGGAGACCGACCGGATTGTTTTC.

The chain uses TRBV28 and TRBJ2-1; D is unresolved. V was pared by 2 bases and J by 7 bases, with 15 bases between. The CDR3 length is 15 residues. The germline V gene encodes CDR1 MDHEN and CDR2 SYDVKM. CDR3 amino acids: CASSLMTRTGNEQFF. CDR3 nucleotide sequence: TGTGCCAGCAGTTTAATGACCCGGACCGGGAATGAGCAGTTCTTC.

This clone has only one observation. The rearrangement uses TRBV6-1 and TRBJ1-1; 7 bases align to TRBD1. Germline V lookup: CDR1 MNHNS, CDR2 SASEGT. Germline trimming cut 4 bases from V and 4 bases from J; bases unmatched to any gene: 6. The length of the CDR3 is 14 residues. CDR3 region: CASSAGDSPTEAFF. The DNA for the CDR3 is TGTGCCAGCAGTGCTGGGGACAGTCCCACTGAAGCTTTCTTT.

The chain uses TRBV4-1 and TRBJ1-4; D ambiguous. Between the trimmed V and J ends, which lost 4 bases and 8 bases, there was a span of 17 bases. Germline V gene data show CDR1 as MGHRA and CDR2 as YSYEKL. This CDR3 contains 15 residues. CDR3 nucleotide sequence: TGCGCCAGCAGCCCAACCTTTGGACGGGTAGAAAAACTGTTTTTT. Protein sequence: CASSPTFGRVEKLFF.

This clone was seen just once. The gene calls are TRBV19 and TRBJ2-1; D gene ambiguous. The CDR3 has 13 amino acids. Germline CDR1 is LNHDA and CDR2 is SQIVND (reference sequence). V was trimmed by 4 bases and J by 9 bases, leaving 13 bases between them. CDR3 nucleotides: TGTGCCAGTAGTAGAAGGGTATTCGGTGAGCAGTTCTTC. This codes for CASSRRVFGEQFF.

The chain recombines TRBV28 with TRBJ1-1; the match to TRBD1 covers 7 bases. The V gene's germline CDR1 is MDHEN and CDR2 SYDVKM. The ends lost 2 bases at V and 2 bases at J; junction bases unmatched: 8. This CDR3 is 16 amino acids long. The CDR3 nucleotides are TGTGCCAGCAGTTTACGGGACAGAGGGCCAAACACTGAAGCTTTCTTT. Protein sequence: CASSLRDRGPNTEAFF.

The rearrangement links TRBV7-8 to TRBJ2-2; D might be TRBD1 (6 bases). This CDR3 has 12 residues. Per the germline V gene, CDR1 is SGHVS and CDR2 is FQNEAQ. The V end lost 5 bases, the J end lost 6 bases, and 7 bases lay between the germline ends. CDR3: CASSQGSGELFF. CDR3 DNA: TGTGCCAGCAGCCAGGGGTCCGGGGAGCTGTTTTTT.

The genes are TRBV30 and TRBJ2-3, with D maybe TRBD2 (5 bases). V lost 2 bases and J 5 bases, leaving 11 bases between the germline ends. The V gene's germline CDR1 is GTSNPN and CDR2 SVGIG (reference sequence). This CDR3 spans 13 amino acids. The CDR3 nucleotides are TGTGCCTGGAGTAACCTCGAGGGAGATACGCAGTATTTT. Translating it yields CAWSNLEGDTQYF.

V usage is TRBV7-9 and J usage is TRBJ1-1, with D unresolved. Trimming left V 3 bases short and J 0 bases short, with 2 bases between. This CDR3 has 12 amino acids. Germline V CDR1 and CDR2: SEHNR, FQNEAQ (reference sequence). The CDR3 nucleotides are TGTGCCAGCAGCTTGTTGAACACTGAAGCTTTCTTT. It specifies CASSLLNTEAFF.